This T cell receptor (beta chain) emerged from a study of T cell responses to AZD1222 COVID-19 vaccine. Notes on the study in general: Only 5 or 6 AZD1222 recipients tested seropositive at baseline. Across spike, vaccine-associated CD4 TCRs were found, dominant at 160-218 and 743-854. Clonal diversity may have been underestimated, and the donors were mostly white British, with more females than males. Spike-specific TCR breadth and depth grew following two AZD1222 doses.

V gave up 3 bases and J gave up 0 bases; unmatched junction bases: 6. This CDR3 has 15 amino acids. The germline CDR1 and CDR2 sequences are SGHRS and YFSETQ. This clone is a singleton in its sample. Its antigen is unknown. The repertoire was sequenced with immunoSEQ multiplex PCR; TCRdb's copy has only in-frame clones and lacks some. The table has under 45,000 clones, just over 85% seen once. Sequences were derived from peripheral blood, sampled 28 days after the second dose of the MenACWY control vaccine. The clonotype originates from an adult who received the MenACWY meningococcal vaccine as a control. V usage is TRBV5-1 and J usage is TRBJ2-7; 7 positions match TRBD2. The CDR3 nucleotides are TGCGCCAGCAGCTCAACCACGGGGGGCTCCTACGAGCAGTACTTC. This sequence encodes CASSSTTGGSYEQYF.